This T cell receptor (beta chain) was recorded in a study of T cell repertoires in cytomegalovirus infection. Study background: Through public TCR beta signatures, both CMV infection and matching HLA type were indicated.

The CDR3 consists of 14 residues. The germline V gene has CDR1 MNHNS and CDR2 SASEGT. Trimming shortened V by 2 bases and J by 2 bases, and 7 bases separated the two germline ends. TCRdb re-derived calls from the reads in MiXCR, one entry per CDR3 protein. Among about 600,000 distinct CDR3 sequences listed, around 24% were seen once. Study conclusions and caveats: The cumulative frequency of public TCR beta families distinguished individuals who carried CMV together with the relevant HLA.

This clonotype was seen a few times. Antigen specificity is unknown. This chain connects TRBV6-1 to TRBJ1-5; unclear D gene. The TCR sequence derives from a human donor in good health (CMV status not recorded). Some clones in this sample may be carry-over from other donors' samples. Material for sequencing was CD8+ T cells from PBMCs. DNA of the CDR3: TGTGCCAGCAGTGAACTCACAGGCAATCAGCCCCAGCATTTT. As protein: CASSELTGNQPQHF.